This TCR beta chain was retrieved from a study of shared clonotypes between healthy human individuals. Study-wide background: The donor group consisted of two women and three men, aged 18 to 49.

The assay was immunoSEQ multiplex PCR, and TCRdb's table has in-frame clones only and misses some. This sample has roughly 2.6 million clones, with roughly nine tenths found just once. General study results and limits: Shared clonotypes: 4.5% to 6% naive CD4, roughly 4% naive CD8, under 2.5% memory CD4, 0.35% to 0.5% memory CD8. As a rule, naive subsets had a larger estimated richness than memory subsets.

The V end was cut by 0 bases, the J end by 3 bases, with 12 bases between. This CDR3 comprises 15 residues. Germline V gene lookup returns CDR1 LNHNV and CDR2 YYDKDF (reference sequence). A note on this clone: The antigen is unknown.

The sequence was obtained from a man in his late teens or twenties in good health. The chain is built from TRBV15 and TRBJ2-7; no reliable D call. Material: naive CD4+ T cells sorted from blood. Stated subset: CD45RA+ positively selected. The CDR3 bases are TGTGCCACCAGCAGAGATCACACGTCCGGCTACGAGCAGTACTTC. This encodes CATSRDHTSGYEQYF. The whole variable domain, filled in from reference TRBV15 and TRBJ2-7, reads DAMVIQNPRYQVTQFGKPVTLSCSQTLNHNVMYWYQQKSSQAPKLLFHYYDKDFNNEADTPDNFQSRRPNTSFCFLDIRSPGLGDTAMYLCATSRDHTSGYEQYFGPGTRLTVT.